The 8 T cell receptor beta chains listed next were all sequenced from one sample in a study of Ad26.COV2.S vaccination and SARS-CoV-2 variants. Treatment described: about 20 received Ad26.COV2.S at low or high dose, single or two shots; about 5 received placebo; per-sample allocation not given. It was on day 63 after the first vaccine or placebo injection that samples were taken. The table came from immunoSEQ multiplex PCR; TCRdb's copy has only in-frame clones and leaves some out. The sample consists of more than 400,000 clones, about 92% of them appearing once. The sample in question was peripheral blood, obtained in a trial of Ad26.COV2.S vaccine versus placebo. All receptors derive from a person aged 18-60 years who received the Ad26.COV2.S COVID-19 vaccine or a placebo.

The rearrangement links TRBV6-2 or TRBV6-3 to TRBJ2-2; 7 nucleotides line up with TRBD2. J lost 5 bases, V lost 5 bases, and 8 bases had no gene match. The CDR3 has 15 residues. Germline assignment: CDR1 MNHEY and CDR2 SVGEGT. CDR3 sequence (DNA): TGTGCCAGCAGTAGGACTAGTAGACGGACCGGGGAGCTGTTTTTT. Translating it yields CASSRTSRRTGELFF.

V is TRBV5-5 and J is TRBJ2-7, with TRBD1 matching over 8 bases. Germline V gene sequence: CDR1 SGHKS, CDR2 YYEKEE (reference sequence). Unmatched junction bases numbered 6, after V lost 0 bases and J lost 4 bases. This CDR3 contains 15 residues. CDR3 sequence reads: CASSLVTGVSYEQYF. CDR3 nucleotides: TGTGCCAGCAGCTTGGTGACAGGGGTATCTTACGAGCAGTACTTC.

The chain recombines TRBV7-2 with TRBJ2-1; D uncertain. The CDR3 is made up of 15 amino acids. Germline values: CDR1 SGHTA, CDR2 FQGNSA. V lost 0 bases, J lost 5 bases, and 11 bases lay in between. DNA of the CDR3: TGTGCCAGCAGCTTAGCACGTCCCACTCACAATGAGCAGTTCTTC. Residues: CASSLARPTHNEQFF.

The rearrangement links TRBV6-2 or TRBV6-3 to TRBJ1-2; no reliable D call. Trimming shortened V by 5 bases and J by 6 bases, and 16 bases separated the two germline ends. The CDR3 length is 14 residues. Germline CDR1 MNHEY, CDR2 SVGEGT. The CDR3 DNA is TGTGCCAGCAGTCACAGCCGGCGGCGGGATGGCTACACCTTC. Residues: CASSHSRRRDGYTF.

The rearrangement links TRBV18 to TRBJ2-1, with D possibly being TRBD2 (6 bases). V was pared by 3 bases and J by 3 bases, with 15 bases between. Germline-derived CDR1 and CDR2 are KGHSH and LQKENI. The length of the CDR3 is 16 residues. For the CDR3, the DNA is TGTGCCAGCTCACCTCTTCGGGAGATCGACTACAATGAGCAGTTCTTC. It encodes CASSPLREIDYNEQFF. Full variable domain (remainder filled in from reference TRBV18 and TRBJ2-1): NAGVMQNPRHLVRRRGQEARLRCSPMKGHSHVYWYRQLPEEGLKFMVYLQKENIIDESGMPKERFSAEFPKEGPSILRIQQVVRGDSAAYFCASSPLREIDYNEQFFGPGTRLTVL.

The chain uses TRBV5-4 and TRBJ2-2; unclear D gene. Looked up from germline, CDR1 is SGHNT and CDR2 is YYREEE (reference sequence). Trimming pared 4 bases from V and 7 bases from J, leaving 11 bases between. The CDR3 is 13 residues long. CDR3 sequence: CASSPTSRGELFF. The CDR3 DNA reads TGTGCCAGCAGCCCTACCAGCCGCGGGGAGCTGTTTTTT.

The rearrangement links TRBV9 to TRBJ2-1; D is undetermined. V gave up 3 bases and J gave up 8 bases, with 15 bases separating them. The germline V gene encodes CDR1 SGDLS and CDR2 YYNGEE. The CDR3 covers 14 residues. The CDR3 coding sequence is TGTGCCAGCAGCGCCCCGGACCCTGCGGATGAGCAGTTCTTC. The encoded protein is CASSAPDPADEQFF.

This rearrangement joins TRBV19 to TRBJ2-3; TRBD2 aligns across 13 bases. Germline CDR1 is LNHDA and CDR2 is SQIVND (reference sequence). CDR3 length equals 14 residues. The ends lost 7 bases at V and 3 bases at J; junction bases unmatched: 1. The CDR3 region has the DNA TGTGCCAGTACGGGACTAGCGGGGACAGATACGCAGTATTTT. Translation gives CASTGLAGTDTQYF.